This T cell receptor (beta chain) was observed in a study of blood T cell repertoires in COVID-19. Germline CDR1 SQVTM, CDR2 ANQGSEA. CDR3 length equals 14 residues. The V and J ends lost 7 bases and 4 bases respectively, with 17 bases between them. Authors' data handling: Counts of nucleated cells, estimated from reference gene primer amplification, were obtained. Sequencing was performed with immunoSEQ multiplex PCR; in TCRdb, only in-frame clones are kept and a portion is missing. V, J and clone size derive from that table, while D and trimming were established from the DNA sequence. The repertoire includes some 270,000 clones, 80% to 85% of them detected once, and around 3.5% sits in the top ten.

The rearrangement uses TRBV29-1 and TRBJ2-1; unclear D gene. Sequencing input: PBMCs or T cells enriched from blood (not recorded which). The TCR was taken from a man between 50 and 59 years old who had recovered from COVID-19. The CDR3 is CSAPGSSQYNEQFF. CDR3 bases: TGCAGCGCCCCCGGGTCATCCCAGTACAATGAGCAGTTCTTC.